The 9 T cell receptor beta chains in this list originate from one sample, sequenced in a study of T cells in Graves' hyperthyroidism and ophthalmopathy. RNA transcripts yielded amplified TCR beta CDR3 regions. The TCR CDR3 first-round RT-PCR relied on the HTBI primer set. TCRdb fed the multiplex PCR reads into MiXCR, producing one record per CDR3 protein. The sample yields approximately 100,000 distinct CDR3 sequences, roughly 44% seen once. Sample: blood. The receptors originated from a man aged 40-49 years with Graves' hyperthyroidism.

The chain has TRBV7-9 and TRBJ2-7; D gene unclear. Germline V lookup: CDR1 SEHNR, CDR2 FQNEAQ (reference sequence). V was cut by 3 bases and J by 5 bases, with 14 bases left in between. CDR3 size: 14 residues. CDR3 sequence reads: CASSLDGVRDEQYF. CDR3 nucleotide sequence: TGTGCCAGCAGCTTGGATGGGGTCCGCGACGAGCAGTACTTC.

The table lists this clonotype with many counts. The chain couples TRBV20-1 to TRBJ1-2; no firm D call. The germline V and J ends were trimmed by 3 bases and 8 bases, with 19 bases remaining between them. The CDR3 loop spans 14 amino acids. Germline loops: CDR1 DFQATT, CDR2 SNEGSKA (reference sequence). CDR3 sequence reads: CSASAGLTGEGYTF. CDR3 coding DNA: TGCAGTGCTAGCGCAGGACTAACTGGTGAGGGCTACACCTTC.

This clonotype was counted at least ten times. CDR3 sequence: CASSIRGPSTDTQYF. DNA of the CDR3: TGTGCCAGCTCCATCAGGGGCCCCAGCACAGATACGCAGTATTTT. V gene TRBV19 combines with J gene TRBJ2-3; possible D gene TRBD1, 6 bases. The CDR3 sequence is 15 residues long. CDR1 and CDR2 from the germline V gene are LNHDA and SQIVND (reference sequence). With 9 bases removed from V and 0 bases from J, the gap between germline ends came to 16 bases.

Concerning this clonotype itself: It is likely a read error, because the conserved phenylalanine at the end of the CDR3 is missing. The DNA is left out, because the CDR3 cannot be placed on it with certainty; the CDR3 is given as TCRdb lists it. The rearrangement uses TRBV7-2 and TRBJ1-2. Germline V lookup: CDR1 SGHTA, CDR2 FQGNSA. The CDR3 sequence runs 8 residues, both termini included. The CDR3 here is CASSFQGG.

The CDR3 here is CASSPGRRNTIYF. CDR3 coding DNA: TGTGCCAGCAGTCCAGGCCGGCGAAACACCATATATTTT. The genes are TRBV7-6 and TRBJ1-3; D gene unclear. The CDR3 totals 13 residues. Trimming removed 6 bases from V and 5 bases from J, with 11 bases in between. The germline V gene encodes CDR1 SGHVS and CDR2 FNYEAQ.

The table lists this clonotype with a few counts. The CDR3 DNA follows: TGTGCCTGGAAACGACAGGCCTTCCTCTACGAGCAGTACTTC. It codes for CAWKRQAFLYEQYF. The genes are TRBV30 and TRBJ2-7, with a weak D call TRBD1 (6 bases). Germline CDR1 is GTSNPN and CDR2 is SVGIG (reference sequence). V lost 4 bases to trimming and J lost 3 bases, with 16 bases between them. This CDR3 has 14 amino acids.

V usage is TRBV2 and J usage is TRBJ2-1; 11 bases are a match to TRBD2. V lost 7 bases, J lost 6 bases, and 5 bases stayed unmatched. The CDR3 contains 14 residues. Germline loops: CDR1 SNHLY, CDR2 FYNNEI. This CDR3 reads CASTGLAVFNEQFF. CDR3 nucleotides: TGTGCCAGCACGGGACTAGCGGTTTTCAATGAGCAGTTCTTC.

This clonotype has at least ten counts. The chain links TRBV6-5 to TRBJ1-3, with D unclear. The CDR3 loop spans 11 amino acids. CDR1 and CDR2 from the germline V gene are MNHEY and SVGAGI. The V and J ends lost 3 bases and 3 bases respectively, with 0 bases between them. The CDR3 nucleotides are TGTGCCAGCAGTTATGGAAACACCATATATTTT. It translates to CASSYGNTIYF.

This clonotype was picked up one time. The rearrangement uses TRBV29-1 and TRBJ1-5; the D gene is possibly TRBD1 (6 bases). Germline CDR1 is SQVTM and CDR2 is ANQGSEA. V was clipped by 1 base and J by 0 bases, with 16 bases between them. This CDR3 region has 17 residues. DNA for the CDR3: TGCAGCGTTGAAGTAGCGGGACAACTTTATAGCAATCAGCCCCAGCATTTT. Amino acid sequence: CSVEVAGQLYSNQPQHF. Complete variable domain (other parts from reference TRBV29-1 and TRBJ1-5): SAVISQKPSRDICQRGTSLTIQCQVDSQVTMMFWYRQQPGQSLTLIATANQGSEATYESGFVIDKFPISRPNLTFSTLTVSNMSPEDSSIYLCSVEVAGQLYSNQPQHFGDGTRLSIL.